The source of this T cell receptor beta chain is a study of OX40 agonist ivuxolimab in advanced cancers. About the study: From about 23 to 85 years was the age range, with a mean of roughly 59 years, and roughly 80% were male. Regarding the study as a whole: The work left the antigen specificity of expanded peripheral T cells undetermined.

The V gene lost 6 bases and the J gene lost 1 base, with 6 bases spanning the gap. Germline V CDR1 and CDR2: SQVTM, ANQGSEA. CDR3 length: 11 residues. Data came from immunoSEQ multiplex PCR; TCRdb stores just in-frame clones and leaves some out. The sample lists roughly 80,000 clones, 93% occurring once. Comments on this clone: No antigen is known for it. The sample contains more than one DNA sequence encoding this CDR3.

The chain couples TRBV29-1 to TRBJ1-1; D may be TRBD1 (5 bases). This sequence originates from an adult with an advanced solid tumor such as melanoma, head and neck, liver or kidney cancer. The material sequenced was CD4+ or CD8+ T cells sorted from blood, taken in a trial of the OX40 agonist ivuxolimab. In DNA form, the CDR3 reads TGCAGCGTCGACAGGAACACTGAAGCTTTCTTT. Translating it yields CSVDRNTEAFF.